The 8 T cell receptor beta chains listed next were all sequenced from one sample in a study of CD8 T cells in ankylosing spondylitis. Each CDR3 protein is one row after TCRdb ran MiXCR on the 5' RACE reads. This sample carries around 130,000 distinct CDR3 sequences, around 7% of them seen once, and the ten largest clones take 12%. The sample comprised blood, either unsorted or a sorted T cell fraction (not recorded which). The receptor set was obtained from a male donor with ankylosing spondylitis or in good health (not recorded which).

At least ten counts were recorded for this clonotype. The chain combines TRBV9 with TRBJ1-2; 8 nucleotides match TRBD1. Germline CDR1 SGDLS, CDR2 YYNGEE. After removal of 0 bases from V and 8 bases from J, the junction contained 9 bases not matched to a gene. This CDR3 has 15 residues. CDR3 in amino acids: CASSVADRVSVGYTF. CDR3 in DNA: TGTGCCAGCAGCGTAGCGGACAGGGTATCGGTGGGCTACACCTTC.

Many counts were recorded for this clonotype. The chain combines TRBV25-1 with TRBJ2-7; no firm D call. The CDR3 is 14 residues long. Germline CDR1 MGHDK, CDR2 SYGVNS. V shed 1 base and J shed 0 bases, with 7 bases lying between them. The CDR3 region has the DNA TGTGCCAGCAGTGAATTCCCAGACTCCTACGAGCAGTACTTC. This encodes CASSEFPDSYEQYF.

This clonotype was recorded many times. The V gene is TRBV5-1, the J gene TRBJ1-2; D unclear. Germline loops: CDR1 SGHRS, CDR2 YFSETQ. CDR3 length: 14 amino acids. Trimming took off 4 bases at V and 6 bases at J, with 16 bases between the two ends. This CDR3 is CASSPESPRDGYTF. The CDR3 bases are TGCGCCAGCAGCCCCGAAAGCCCTCGGGATGGCTACACCTTC.

The chain recombines TRBV6-5 with TRBJ2-5; possibly TRBD2 for D (6 bases). This CDR3 has 15 residues. Germline V gives CDR1 MNHEY, CDR2 SVGAGI. V lost 1 base to trimming and J lost 0 bases, with 9 bases between them. The CDR3 loop reads CASSYWLANQETQYF. In DNA, the CDR3 is TGTGCCAGCAGTTACTGGCTAGCGAACCAAGAGACCCAGTACTTC.

There are many counts of this clonotype. The rearrangement links TRBV5-1 to TRBJ2-3; the D is unclear. Germline-derived CDR1 and CDR2 are SGHRS and YFSETQ. V was cut by 5 bases and J by 2 bases, with 9 bases left in between. CDR3 length: 13 residues. For the CDR3, the DNA is TGCGCCAGCAGGCTTGATCCCACAGATACGCAGTATTTT. It is translated as CASRLDPTDTQYF. The complete variable domain, with remaining parts taken from reference TRBV5-1 and TRBJ2-3, reads KAGVTQTPRYLIKTRGQQVTLSCSPISGHRSVSWYQQTPGQGLQFLFEYFSETQRNKGNFPGRFSGRQFSNSRSEMNVSTLELGDSALYLCASRLDPTDTQYFGPGTRLTVL.

V and J are TRBV19 and TRBJ2-7; perhaps TRBD2 as D (5 bases). The CDR3 is 17 residues long. V lost 0 bases and J 0 bases, leaving 15 bases between the germline ends. CDR1 and CDR2 (germline): LNHDA, SQIVND (reference sequence). CDR3 nucleotide sequence: TGTGCCAGTAGTATAGAGAGAGGGCGGAAGAGCTCCTACGAGCAGTACTTC. This sequence encodes CASSIERGRKSSYEQYF.

This clonotype was counted many times. The chain employs TRBV4-3 and TRBJ1-5, with D tentatively TRBD1 (6 bases). The CDR3 runs 21 residues. The V end lost 4 bases, the J end lost 0 bases, and 28 bases lay between the germline ends. Germline assignment: CDR1 LGHNA and CDR2 YSLEER. Here the CDR3 reads CASSLPADGQRGPYSNQPQHF. CDR3 nucleotides: TGCGCCAGCAGCCTGCCAGCAGACGGACAGAGGGGCCCTTATAGCAATCAGCCCCAGCATTTT.

At least ten counts were recorded for this clonotype. The chain's CDR3 is CSALTGMRGYTF. The CDR3 DNA reads as TGCAGTGCCCTGACAGGGATGAGAGGCTACACCTTC. The rearrangement links TRBV20-1 to TRBJ1-2; 7 nucleotides match TRBD1. The V gene's germline CDR1 is DFQATT and CDR2 SNEGSKA (reference sequence). This CDR3 spans 12 amino acids. V shed 6 bases, J shed 8 bases, and the junction held 9 bases outside the gene matches.